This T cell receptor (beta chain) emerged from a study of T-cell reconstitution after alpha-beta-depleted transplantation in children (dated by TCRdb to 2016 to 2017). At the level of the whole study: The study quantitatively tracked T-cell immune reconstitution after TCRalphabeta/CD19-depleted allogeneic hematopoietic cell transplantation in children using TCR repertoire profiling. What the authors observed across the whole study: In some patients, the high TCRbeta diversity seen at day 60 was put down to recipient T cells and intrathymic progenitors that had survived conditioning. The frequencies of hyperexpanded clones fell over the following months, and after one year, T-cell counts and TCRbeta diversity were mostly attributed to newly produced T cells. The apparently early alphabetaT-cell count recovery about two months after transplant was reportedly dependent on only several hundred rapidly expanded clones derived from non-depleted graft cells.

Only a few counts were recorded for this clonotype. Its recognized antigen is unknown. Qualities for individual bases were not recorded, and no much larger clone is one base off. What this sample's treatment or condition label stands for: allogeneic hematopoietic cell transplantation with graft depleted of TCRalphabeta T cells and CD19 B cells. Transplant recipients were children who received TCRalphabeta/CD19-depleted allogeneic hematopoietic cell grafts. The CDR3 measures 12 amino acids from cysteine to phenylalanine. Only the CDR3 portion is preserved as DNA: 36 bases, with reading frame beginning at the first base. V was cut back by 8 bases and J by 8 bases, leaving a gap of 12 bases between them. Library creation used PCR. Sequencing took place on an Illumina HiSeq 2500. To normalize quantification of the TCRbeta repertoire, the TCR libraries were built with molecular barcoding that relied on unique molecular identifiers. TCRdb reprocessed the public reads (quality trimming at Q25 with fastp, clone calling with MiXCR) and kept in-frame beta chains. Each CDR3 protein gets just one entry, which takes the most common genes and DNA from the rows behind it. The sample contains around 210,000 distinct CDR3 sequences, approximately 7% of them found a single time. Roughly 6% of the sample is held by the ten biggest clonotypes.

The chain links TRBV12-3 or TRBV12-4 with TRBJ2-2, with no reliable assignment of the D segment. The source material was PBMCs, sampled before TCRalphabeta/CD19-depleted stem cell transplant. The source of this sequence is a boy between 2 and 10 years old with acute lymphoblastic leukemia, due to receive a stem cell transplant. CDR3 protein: CASARLSGELFF. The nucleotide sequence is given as TGTGCCAGCGCCCGTCTATCTGGGGAGCTGTTTTTT.